A selection of T cell receptor beta chains follows, all from one sample in a study of T cell repertoires in ileal Crohn's disease. TCRdb's table, derived via immunoSEQ multiplex PCR, lists solely in-frame clones and lacks some. The repertoire consists of 8,000 to 9,500 clones, with around 85% occurring once and the leading ten covering 11%. Specimen: ileal tissue. Source of these receptors: an adult with Crohn's disease. CDR3s include the opening cysteine and the closing phenylalanine or tryptophan. Each record gives: V gene, J gene, CDR3 protein.

V gene: TRBV2; J gene: TRBJ1-2; CDR3 protein: CASSERGPNYGYTF
V gene: TRBV6-5; J gene: TRBJ2-2; CDR3 protein: CASSYSLDTGELFF
V gene: TRBV7-9; J gene: TRBJ2-2; CDR3 protein: CASSPLAGAFTGELFF
V gene: TRBV29-1; J gene: TRBJ1-2; CDR3 protein: CSVERGAGGYTF
V gene: TRBV5-1; J gene: TRBJ2-2; CDR3 protein: CASSLSSALNTGELFF
V gene: TRBV2; J gene: TRBJ1-5; CDR3 protein: CASSVGTARNQPQHF
V gene: TRBV5-4; J gene: TRBJ1-2; CDR3 protein: CASSARDRGGYTF
V gene: TRBV5-1; J gene: TRBJ2-5; CDR3 protein: CASRLGRNQETQYF
V gene: TRBV6-4; J gene: TRBJ2-3; CDR3 protein: CASSDSSGGATDTQYF
V gene: TRBV6-5; J gene: TRBJ2-1; CDR3 protein: CASSYVRDPNYNEQFF
V gene: TRBV28; J gene: TRBJ2-7; CDR3 protein: CASSSMTGGWRELLRGNQKQYF
V gene: TRBV6-1; J gene: TRBJ2-7; CDR3 protein: CASSYSGHYEQYF
V gene: TRBV9; J gene: TRBJ2-7; CDR3 protein: CASSVAVGQSYEQYF
V gene: TRBV28; J gene: TRBJ1-6; CDR3 protein: CASSPIRQTSSYNSPLHF
V gene: TRBV27; J gene: TRBJ2-1; CDR3 protein: CASSSVAGTSYNEQFF
V gene: TRBV4-1; J gene: TRBJ1-1; CDR3 protein: CASSQEIRDRDYEAFF
V gene: TRBV20-1; J gene: TRBJ1-1; CDR3 protein: CSATGGTKAFF
V gene: TRBV11-3; J gene: TRBJ2-7; CDR3 protein: CASSLGPSSYEQYF
V gene: TRBV7-9; J gene: TRBJ2-7; CDR3 protein: CASSLDRGGNEQYF
V gene: TRBV7-8; J gene: TRBJ2-1; CDR3 protein: CASSPTRLALYNEQFF
V gene: TRBV7-9; J gene: TRBJ2-7; CDR3 protein: CASSLIGVSYEQYF
V gene: TRBV19; J gene: TRBJ1-6; CDR3 protein: CASGQGAYSPLHF
V gene: TRBV5-1; J gene: TRBJ1-2; CDR3 protein: CASSLAGNYGYTF
V gene: TRBV7-2; J gene: TRBJ1-1; CDR3 protein: CASSLDSGTNTEAFF
V gene: TRBV7-6; J gene: TRBJ2-3; CDR3 protein: CASSFVAGGTDTQYF
V gene: TRBV4-3; J gene: TRBJ2-1; CDR3 protein: CASSPGLAGNNEQFF
V gene: TRBV4-2; J gene: TRBJ2-3; CDR3 protein: CASSRETSGRDTQYF
V gene: TRBV25-1; J gene: TRBJ2-2; CDR3 protein: CASSEYYGQGTGELFF
V gene: TRBV5-1; J gene: TRBJ1-1; CDR3 protein: CASSFGQSGVNTEAFF
V gene: TRBV30; J gene: TRBJ2-7; CDR3 protein: CAWSSGPIYEQYF
V gene: TRBV5-1; J gene: TRBJ1-3; CDR3 protein: CASSSGVDGNTIYF
V gene: TRBV25-1; J gene: TRBJ2-7; CDR3 protein: CASSAQGREQYF
V gene: TRBV5-5; J gene: TRBJ1-2; CDR3 protein: CASSFSQGGGYTF
V gene: TRBV6-4; J gene: TRBJ1-2; CDR3 protein: CASSPSGRNYGYTF